This T cell receptor (beta chain) was obtained from a study of T cells in Graves' hyperthyroidism and ophthalmopathy. TCR beta CDR3 region amplification was performed from RNA transcripts. The TCR CDR3 was amplified in a first-round RT-PCR using the HTBI primer set. TCRdb re-derived calls from the multiplex PCR reads in MiXCR, one entry per CDR3 protein. This sample has 300,000 to 350,000 distinct CDR3 sequences, with around a sixth found just once. No ophthalmopathy progression within 18 months constituted stable Graves' hyperthyroidism. On the basis of clinical symptoms, serum thyroxine and TRAb, thyroid ultrasound and orbital computed tomography, diagnoses were made. The CDR3 extends over 12 amino acids. Per the germline V gene, CDR1 is SGHRS and CDR2 is YFSETQ. Trimming cost V 3 bases and J 8 bases, with 9 bases left between them. Whole-study findings and limits: Ophthalmopathy got predicted by the model a median about 6.5 months before its onset. Most expanded thyroid clonotypes above 0.001 also appeared in blood.

This clonotype occurred a few times. Its antigen is unknown. The clonotype comes from a man aged 25 to 40 with Graves' hyperthyroidism. The V gene is TRBV5-1, the J gene TRBJ1-3, with unresolved D. The source material was blood. The CDR3 protein is CASSSSGDTIYF. As DNA, the CDR3 is TGCGCCAGCAGCTCTTCGGGAGACACCATATATTTT.